Detailed here is one TCR beta chain. What it recognizes is unknown. Germline CDR1 reads PRHDT; CDR2 reads FYEKMQ (reference sequence). This CDR3 comprises 15 residues. The trim removed 0 bases at V and 8 bases at J, leaving 6 bases unmatched. This sample was taken from a study of T cell responses to AZD1222 COVID-19 vaccine. Study-level points and caveats: The reported proportion of spike-specific TCRs targeting unmutated variant regions was nearly half. Donors in the cohort were predominantly white British and more often female, and clonal diversity was possibly underestimated.

Profiled with immunoSEQ multiplex PCR; TCRdb holds only in-frame clones, not every one. The sample holds some 170,000 clones, roughly 88% seen once. The chain carries TRBV13 and TRBJ2-1; TRBD1 aligns across 8 bases. Material: peripheral blood, obtained 28 days after the second AZD1222 dose. The receptor comes from an adult who received the AZD1222 COVID-19 vaccine. DNA for the CDR3: TGTGCCAGCAGCTTAGGCGGACAGGGAGAGGATGAGCAGTTCTTC. Its protein product is CASSLGGQGEDEQFF.